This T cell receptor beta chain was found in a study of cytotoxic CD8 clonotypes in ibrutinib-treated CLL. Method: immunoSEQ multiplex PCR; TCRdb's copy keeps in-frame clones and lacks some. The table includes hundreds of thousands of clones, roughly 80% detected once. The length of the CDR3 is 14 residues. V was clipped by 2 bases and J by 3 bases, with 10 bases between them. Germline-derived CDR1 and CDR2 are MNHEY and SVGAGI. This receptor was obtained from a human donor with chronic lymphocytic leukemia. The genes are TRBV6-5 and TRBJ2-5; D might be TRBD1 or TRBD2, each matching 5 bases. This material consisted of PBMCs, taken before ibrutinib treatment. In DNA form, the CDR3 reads TGTGCCAGCAGTTACGGGGACCAAGAAGAGACCCAGTACTTC. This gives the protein CASSYGDQEETQYF.